This T cell receptor (beta chain) is drawn from a study of T cell repertoires in cytomegalovirus infection. About the research overall: CMV epitopes in the study were HLA-C-restricted (recently identified) and HLA-B-restricted (well studied). Public TCR beta signatures provided an indication of both CMV infection and a matching HLA type. Study-level results: What dominated the ex vivo response were HLA-C-restricted CMV-specific TCR beta clonotypes.

Details on this clonotype: Its target is unknown. At one end, the junction sequence differs from germline, possibly due to a read error.

CDR1 SGHNT and CDR2 YYREEE come from the germline V gene (reference sequence). The CDR3 length is 13 residues. TCRdb processed the reads anew with MiXCR; each CDR3 protein has one entry. This table has hundreds of thousands of distinct CDR3 sequences, around 30% appearing once. The source material was cultured PBMCs, sampled from culture after CMV antigen stimulation. The J gene is TRBJ1-2, the V gene TRBV5-4; 8 bases match TRBD1. The sequence was obtained from a human donor in good health (CMV status not recorded). Some clones in this sample may be carry-over from other donors' samples. CDR3 in amino acids: CASSRLTGDGSDF. The CDR3 DNA sequence: TGTGCCAGCAGCCGGCTGACAGGGGATGGGTCGGACTTC.